Shown below are 15 T cell receptor beta chains from a single sample sequenced in a study of human T cells and chemical hapten exposure. TCRdb called the RACE reads again in MiXCR, with one record for every CDR3 protein. This sample has under 65,000 distinct CDR3 sequences, with roughly 8.8% found just once. The time point is: pre-sensitization, week 0. Regarding treatment: therapeutic diphenylcyclopropenone sensitization with weekly scalp DPC. The source material was whole blood, sampled in connection with sensitization to the hapten diphenylcyclopropenone (DPC). These receptors originate from a woman in her forties with alopecia areata. Some clones in this sample may be carry-over from other donors' samples.

This chain connects TRBV28 to TRBJ2-2; no clear D. Germline CDR1 is MDHEN and CDR2 is SYDVKM. The CDR3 spans 13 residues. V was trimmed by 6 bases and J by 0 bases, leaving 5 bases between them. CDR3 sequence: CASRNTNTGELFF. The CDR3, as DNA: TGTGCCAGCAGAAATACGAACACCGGGGAGCTGTTTTTT.

This clonotype was recorded at least ten times. The chain couples TRBV30 to TRBJ2-7, with a possible D match to TRBD1 (6 bases). The germline V gene encodes CDR1 GTSNPN and CDR2 SVGIG (reference sequence). V lost 8 bases and J lost 5, with 19 bases in between. The CDR3 contains 13 residues. The CDR3 loop is CAGQTGLRDEQYF. The CDR3 DNA is TGTGCCGGGCAGACAGGCCTTCGGGACGAGCAGTACTTC.

This clonotype was counted ten times or more. V is TRBV28 and J is TRBJ2-1; D ambiguous. The CDR3 is 13 residues long. V shed 6 bases and J shed 1 base, with 7 bases lying between them. The germline CDR1 and CDR2 sequences are MDHEN and SYDVKM. CDR3 in amino acids: CASSPRSYNEQFF. The CDR3 nucleotides are TGTGCCAGCAGCCCCCGGTCCTACAATGAGCAGTTCTTC.

V and J are TRBV12-3 or TRBV12-4 and TRBJ2-3; D gene unclear. The length of the CDR3 is 16 residues. Trimming shortened V by 6 bases and J by 1 base, and 17 bases separated the two germline ends. Here the CDR3 reads CASRRSVTGGTDTQYF. CDR3 coding DNA: TGTGCCAGCAGGCGGAGCGTTACTGGGGGCACAGATACGCAGTATTTT.

This clonotype showed up just a few times. V usage is TRBV20-1 and J usage is TRBJ1-6, with D uncertain. V was pared by 0 bases and J by 6 bases, with 12 bases between. Germline V lookup: CDR1 DFQATT, CDR2 SNEGSKA (reference sequence). The CDR3 runs 15 residues. In DNA, the CDR3 is TGCAGTGCTAGAGAAGGGAATTCCGCTAATTCACCCCTCCACTTT. This gives the protein CSAREGNSANSPLHF.

This clonotype was seen more than once but under ten times. The DNA for the CDR3 is TGTGCCAGCAGCCCAGGACGTAGGAGCTACACCTTC. Protein sequence: CASSPGRRSYTF. This sequence joins TRBV7-9 and TRBJ1-2, with D unclear. Trimming took 5 bases from V and 9 from J, leaving 13 bases between them. CDR3 length: 12 amino acids. The V gene's germline CDR1 is SEHNR and CDR2 FQNEAQ (reference sequence).

This clonotype has ten or more counts. One junction end does not reproduce the germline sequence, and a read error may be involved. The rearrangement joins TRBV7-9 to TRBJ2-7; the D is unclear. The germline gives CDR1 SEHNR, CDR2 FQNEAQ (reference sequence). The CDR3 covers 11 residues. CDR3 nucleotide sequence: TGTGCCAGCAGCCCCATGGCAGTACCTACTTTC. Protein product: CASSPMAVPTF.

The table lists this clonotype with a few counts. The genes are TRBV10-2 and TRBJ2-7; D tentatively fits TRBD1 or TRBD2 (5 bases each). The germline V gene encodes CDR1 WSHSY and CDR2 SAAADI. V was shortened by 0 bases and J by 2 bases, with 11 bases between the two germline ends. This CDR3 contains 15 residues. In DNA form, the CDR3 reads TGCGCCAGCAGTGAGTCCGGGACGGCAGCCTACGAGCAGTACTTC. Its protein is CASSESGTAAYEQYF.

This clonotype was observed many times. CDR3: CASSFRMNTEAFF. CDR3 sequence (DNA): TGTGCCAGCAGTTTCAGGATGAACACTGAAGCTTTCTTT. The rearrangement uses TRBV6-2 or TRBV6-3 and TRBJ1-1; no reliable D call. This CDR3 has 13 residues. Deletions cut 4 bases from V and 0 bases from J, with 6 bases between. Looked up from germline, CDR1 is MNHEY and CDR2 is SVGEGT.

This clonotype was seen ten or more times. The CDR3 loop reads CASRRHNSPLHF. The CDR3, as DNA: TGTGCCAGCAGGCGACATAATTCACCCCTCCACTTT. V and J are TRBV2 and TRBJ1-6; no reliable D call. Germline values: CDR1 SNHLY, CDR2 FYNNEI. This CDR3 contains 12 residues. V lost 6 bases, J lost 5 bases, and 5 bases lay in between.

This clonotype was picked up many times. The chain uses TRBV15 and TRBJ1-1; D unclear. The CDR3 runs to 14 residues. With 1 base removed from V and 3 bases from J, the gap between germline ends came to 9 bases. CDR1 and CDR2 from the germline V gene are LNHNV and YYDKDF (reference sequence). CDR3 nucleotide sequence: TGTGCCACCAGCAGAGTAACGGCGGACACTGAAGCTTTCTTT. Translated: CATSRVTADTEAFF.

This clonotype was counted between two and nine times. This chain connects TRBV7-9 to TRBJ2-6; 7 nucleotides match TRBD1. CDR1 and CDR2 (germline): SEHNR, FQNEAQ (reference sequence). Germline trimming cut 3 bases from V and 1 base from J; bases unmatched to any gene: 6. This CDR3 is built from 17 residues. DNA of the CDR3: TGTGCCAGCAGCTTCAAGGACAGGATTTCTGGGGCCAACGTCCTGACTTTC. Translated, it gives CASSFKDRISGANVLTF.

The V gene is TRBV4-1, the J gene TRBJ2-7, with TRBD2 matching over 8 bases. CDR3 length: 14 residues. Germline V gene sequence: CDR1 MGHRA, CDR2 YSYEKL. Trimming at V came to 4 bases and at J to 3 bases, leaving 5 bases not matched to a gene. The CDR3 sequence is CASSLGSGGYEQYF. In nucleotides, the CDR3 is TGCGCCAGCAGCCTAGGAAGCGGGGGCTACGAGCAGTACTTC.

Ten or more counts support this clonotype. The rearrangement uses TRBV28 and TRBJ1-6; the D gene is possibly TRBD1 (5 bases). CDR1 is MDHEN and CDR2 is SYDVKM in the germline V gene. The length of the CDR3 is 19 residues. The V gene lost 1 base and the J gene lost 7 bases, with 23 bases spanning the gap. In DNA, the CDR3 is TGTGCCAGCAGTTTATTCACGGTCGCGGGGGTGATTGGGAATTCACCCCTCCACTTT. Residues: CASSLFTVAGVIGNSPLHF.

This sequence joins TRBV3-1 and TRBJ2-3; weak D call: TRBD1 (5 bases). The CDR3 runs 15 residues. V lost 3 bases and J lost 2, with 12 bases in between. Germline CDR1 and CDR2: LGHDT and YNNKEL (reference sequence). CDR3 sequence: CASSQKGMVTDTQYF. CDR3 nucleotides: TGTGCCAGCAGCCAGAAGGGGATGGTCACAGATACGCAGTATTTT.